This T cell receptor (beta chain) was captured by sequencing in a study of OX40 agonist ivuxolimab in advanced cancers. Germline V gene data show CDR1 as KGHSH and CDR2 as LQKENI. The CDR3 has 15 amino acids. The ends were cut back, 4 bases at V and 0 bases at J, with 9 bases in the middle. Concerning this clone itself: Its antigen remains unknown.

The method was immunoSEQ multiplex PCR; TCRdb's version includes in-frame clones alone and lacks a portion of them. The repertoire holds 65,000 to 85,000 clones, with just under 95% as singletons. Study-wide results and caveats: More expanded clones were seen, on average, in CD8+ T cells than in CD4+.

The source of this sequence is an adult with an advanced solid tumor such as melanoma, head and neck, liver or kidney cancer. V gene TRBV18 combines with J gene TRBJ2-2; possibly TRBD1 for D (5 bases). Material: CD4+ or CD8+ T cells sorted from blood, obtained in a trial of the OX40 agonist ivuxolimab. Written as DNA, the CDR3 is TGTGCCAGCTCACTACAGGATGCGAACACCGGGGAGCTGTTTTTT. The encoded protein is CASSLQDANTGELFF.